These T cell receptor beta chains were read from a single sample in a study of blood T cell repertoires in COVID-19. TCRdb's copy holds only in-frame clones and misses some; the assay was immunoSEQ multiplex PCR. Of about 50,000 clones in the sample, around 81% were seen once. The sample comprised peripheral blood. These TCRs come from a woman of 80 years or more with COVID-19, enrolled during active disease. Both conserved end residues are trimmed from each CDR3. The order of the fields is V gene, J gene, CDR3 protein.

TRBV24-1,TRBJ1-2,ATKPGRGINYGYT
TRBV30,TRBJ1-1,ACQGPTEAF
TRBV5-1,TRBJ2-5,ASSVDSPETQY
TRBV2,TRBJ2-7,ASSRQGYEQY
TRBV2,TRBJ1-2,ASRDRVNTNYGYT
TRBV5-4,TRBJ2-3,ASSSRLAPDTQY
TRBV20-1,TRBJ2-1,SARFGNEQF
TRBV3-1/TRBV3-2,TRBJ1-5,ATGGTANQPQH
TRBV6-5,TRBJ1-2,ASRSQGNNYGYT
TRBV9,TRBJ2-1,ASSPHPVGTGGNEQF
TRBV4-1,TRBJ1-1,ASSQSGNAEAF
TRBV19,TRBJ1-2,ASSMGTAIGYGYT
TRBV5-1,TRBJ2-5,ASSLAYLDRGSETQY
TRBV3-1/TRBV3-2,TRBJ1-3,ASSESDIRNTIY
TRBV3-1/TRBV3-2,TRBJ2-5,ASTQAETQY
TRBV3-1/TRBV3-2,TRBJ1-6,ASSQVRQGNSPLH
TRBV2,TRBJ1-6,ASSRVRRDGSFQNSPLH
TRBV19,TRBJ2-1,ASSLQGALSYNEQF
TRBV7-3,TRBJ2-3,ASSLEGLADGGNTQY
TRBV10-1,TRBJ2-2,ASLRTSGRADTGELF
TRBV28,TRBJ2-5,ASSEEYQETQY
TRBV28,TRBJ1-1,ASKAGLQGRREAF
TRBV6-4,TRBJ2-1,ASSVLAGAYNEQF
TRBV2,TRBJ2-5,ASKVLAGSQETQY
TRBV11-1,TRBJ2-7,ASSSERGLGLGEQY
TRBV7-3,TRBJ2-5,ASSLRVGGSGETQY
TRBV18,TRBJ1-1,ASSLQTEMGNTEAF
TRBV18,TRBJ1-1,ASSLARNTEAF
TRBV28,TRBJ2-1,ASSLAGLGSSYNEQF
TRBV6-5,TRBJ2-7,ASSPGQRAYEQY
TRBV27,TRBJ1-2,ASRASGTALSYGYT
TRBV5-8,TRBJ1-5,ASTLDSHQPQH
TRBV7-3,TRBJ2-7,ASSLQGGGYEQY
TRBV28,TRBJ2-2,ASSPPGRANTGELF
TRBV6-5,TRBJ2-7,ASSLASGSYEQY
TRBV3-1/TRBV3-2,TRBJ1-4,ASSSRVSGEKLF
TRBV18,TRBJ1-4,ASSPKTGANEKLF
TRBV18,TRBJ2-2,ASSLTANTGELF
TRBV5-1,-,ASSPLAGVLETQY
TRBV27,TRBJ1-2,ASSLDRATNYGYT